The subject of this entry is one TCR beta chain. Its antigen specificity is not known. A much more abundant neighbour one base away suggests this may be a read error. These data originate in a study (dated by TCRdb to 2013 to 2014). Sequencing relied on an Illumina Genome Analyzer IIx. TCRdb reprocessed the public reads (quality trimming at Q25 with fastp, clone calling with MiXCR) and kept in-frame beta chains. Rows merge per CDR3 protein into single entries with the most common DNA and genes. The sample has 12,000 to 15,000 distinct CDR3 sequences on record, approximately 30% of them singletons. The ten largest make up about 16% of the sample. Reading from cysteine to phenylalanine, the CDR3 counts 13 amino acids. The entry retains the CDR3 DNA only, 39 bases that are in frame from base 1. CDR1 KGHSH and CDR2 LQKENI are derived from the germline V gene.

The receptor was derived from a human donor. The material sequenced was blood. Rearrangement joined TRBV18 to TRBJ1-1; a tentative D call is TRBD1 (5 bases match). The nucleotide sequence is TGTGCCAGCTCTCATTTCGACAGCAATGAACCTTTCTTT. Its amino acids are CASSHFDSNEPFF. With all but the CDR3 taken from the reference TRBV18 and TRBJ1-1 genes, the full variable domain is: NAGVMQNPRHLVRRRGQEARLRCSPMKGHSHVYWYRQLPEEGLKFMVYLQKENIIDESGMPKERFSAEFPKEGPSILRIQQVVRGDSAAYFCASSHFDSNEPFFGQGTRLTVV.